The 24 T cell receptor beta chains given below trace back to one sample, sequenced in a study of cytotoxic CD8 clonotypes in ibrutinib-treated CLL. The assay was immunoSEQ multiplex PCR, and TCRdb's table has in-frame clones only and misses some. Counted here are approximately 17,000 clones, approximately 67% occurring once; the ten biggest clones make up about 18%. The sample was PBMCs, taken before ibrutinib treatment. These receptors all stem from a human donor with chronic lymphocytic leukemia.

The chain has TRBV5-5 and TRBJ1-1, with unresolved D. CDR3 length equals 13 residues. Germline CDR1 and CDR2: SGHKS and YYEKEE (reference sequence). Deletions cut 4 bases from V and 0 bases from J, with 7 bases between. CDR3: CASSPPLNTEAFF. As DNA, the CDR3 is TGTGCCAGCAGCCCCCCTTTGAACACTGAAGCTTTCTTT. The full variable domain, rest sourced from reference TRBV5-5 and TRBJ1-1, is DAGVTQSPTHLIKTRGQQVTLRCSPISGHKSVSWYQQVLGQGPQFIFQYYEKEERGRGNFPDRFSARQFPNYSSELNVNALLLGDSALYLCASSPPLNTEAFFGQGTRLTVV.

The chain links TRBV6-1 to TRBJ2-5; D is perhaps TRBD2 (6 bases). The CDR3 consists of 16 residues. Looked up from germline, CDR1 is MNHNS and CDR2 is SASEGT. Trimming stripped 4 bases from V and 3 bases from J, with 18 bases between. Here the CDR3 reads CASSGRIRGMEETQYF. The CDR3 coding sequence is TGTGCCAGCAGTGGACGAATCCGGGGGATGGAAGAGACCCAGTACTTC.

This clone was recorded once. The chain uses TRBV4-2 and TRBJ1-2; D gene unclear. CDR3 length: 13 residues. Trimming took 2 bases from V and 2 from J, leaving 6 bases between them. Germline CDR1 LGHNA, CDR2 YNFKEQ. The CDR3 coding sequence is TGTGCCAGCAGCCAAACACGGAACTATGGCTACACCTTC. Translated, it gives CASSQTRNYGYTF.

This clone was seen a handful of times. In nucleotides, the CDR3 is TGTGCCAGCAGTGACAGGGTCGAGCTGTTTTTT. Amino acids: CASSDRVELFF. The V gene is TRBV6-1, the J gene TRBJ2-2, with D possibly matching TRBD1 (5 bases). This CDR3 is built from 11 residues. The V end was cut by 3 bases, the J end by 11 bases, with 7 bases between. Germline V lookup: CDR1 MNHNS, CDR2 SASEGT.

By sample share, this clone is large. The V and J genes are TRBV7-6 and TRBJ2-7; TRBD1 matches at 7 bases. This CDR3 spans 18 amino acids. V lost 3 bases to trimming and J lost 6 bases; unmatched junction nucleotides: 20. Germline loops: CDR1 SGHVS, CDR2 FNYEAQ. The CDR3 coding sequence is TGTGCCAGCAGCTTCGGGACAGAGCCCACCGCGATCCCAGGCGAGCAGTACTTC. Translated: CASSFGTEPTAIPGEQYF.

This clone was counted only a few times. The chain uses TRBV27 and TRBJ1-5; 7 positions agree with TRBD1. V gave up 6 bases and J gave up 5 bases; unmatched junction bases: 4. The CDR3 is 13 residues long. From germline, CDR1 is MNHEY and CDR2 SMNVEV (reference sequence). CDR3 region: CASRKGADQPQHF. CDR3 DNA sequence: TGTGCCAGCAGGAAGGGGGCAGATCAGCCCCAGCATTTT.

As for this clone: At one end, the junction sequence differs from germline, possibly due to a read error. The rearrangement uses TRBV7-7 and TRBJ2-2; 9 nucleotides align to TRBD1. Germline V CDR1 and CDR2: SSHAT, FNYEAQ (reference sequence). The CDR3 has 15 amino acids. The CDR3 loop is CASSRMTGGTGELFF. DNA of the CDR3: TGTGCTAGCAGCCGGATGACAGGGGGCACCGGGGAGCTGTTTTTT. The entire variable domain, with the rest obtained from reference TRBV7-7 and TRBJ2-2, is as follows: GAGVSQSPRYKVTKRGQDVTLRCDPISSHATLYWYQQALGQGPEFLTYFNYEAQPDKSGLPSDRFSAERPEGSISTLTIQRTEQRDSAMYRCASSRMTGGTGELFFGEGSRLTVL.

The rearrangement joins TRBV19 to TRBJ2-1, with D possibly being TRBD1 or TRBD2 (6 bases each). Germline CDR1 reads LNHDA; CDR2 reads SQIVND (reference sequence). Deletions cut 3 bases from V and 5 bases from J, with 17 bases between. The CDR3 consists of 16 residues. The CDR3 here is CASSIPRVRGDNEQFF. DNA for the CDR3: TGTGCCAGTAGTATTCCGAGGGTGAGGGGGGACAATGAGCAGTTCTTC.

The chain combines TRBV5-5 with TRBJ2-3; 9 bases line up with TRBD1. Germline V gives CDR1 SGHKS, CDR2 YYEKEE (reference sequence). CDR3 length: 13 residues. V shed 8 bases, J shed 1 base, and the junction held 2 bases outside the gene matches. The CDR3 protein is CASRTGGTDTQYF. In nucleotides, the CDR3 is TGTGCCAGTCGGACAGGGGGCACAGATACGCAGTATTTT.

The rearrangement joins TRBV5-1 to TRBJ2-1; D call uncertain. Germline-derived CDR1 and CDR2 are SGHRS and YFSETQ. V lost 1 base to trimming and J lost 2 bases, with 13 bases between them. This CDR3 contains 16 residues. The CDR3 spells CASSLNNLSPYNEQFF. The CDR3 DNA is TGCGCCAGCAGCTTGAACAACCTTAGTCCCTACAATGAGCAGTTCTTC. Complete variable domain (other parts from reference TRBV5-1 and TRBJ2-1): KAGVTQTPRYLIKTRGQQVTLSCSPISGHRSVSWYQQTPGQGLQFLFEYFSETQRNKGNFPGRFSGRQFSNSRSEMNVSTLELGDSALYLCASSLNNLSPYNEQFFGPGTRLTVL.

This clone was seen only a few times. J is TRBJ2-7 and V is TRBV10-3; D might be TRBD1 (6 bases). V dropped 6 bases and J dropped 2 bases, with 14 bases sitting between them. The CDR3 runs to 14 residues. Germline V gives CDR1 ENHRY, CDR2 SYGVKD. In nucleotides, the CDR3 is TGTGCCATCAGCCATTCGACAGGAACCTACGAGCAGTACTTC. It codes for CAISHSTGTYEQYF.

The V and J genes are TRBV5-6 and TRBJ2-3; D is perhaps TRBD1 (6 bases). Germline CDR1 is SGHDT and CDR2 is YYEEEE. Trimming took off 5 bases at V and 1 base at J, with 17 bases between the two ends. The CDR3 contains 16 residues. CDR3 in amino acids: CASSYRATVGTDTQYF. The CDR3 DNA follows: TGTGCCAGCAGTTACAGGGCCACAGTTGGCACAGATACGCAGTATTTT.

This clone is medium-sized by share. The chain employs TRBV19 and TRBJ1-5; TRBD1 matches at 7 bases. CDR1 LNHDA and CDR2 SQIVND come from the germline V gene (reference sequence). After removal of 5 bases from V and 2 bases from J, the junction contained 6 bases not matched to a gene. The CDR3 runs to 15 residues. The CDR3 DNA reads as TGTGCCAGTAGTCCCTACAGGGGCGGCAATCAGCCCCAGCATTTT. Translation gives CASSPYRGGNQPQHF.

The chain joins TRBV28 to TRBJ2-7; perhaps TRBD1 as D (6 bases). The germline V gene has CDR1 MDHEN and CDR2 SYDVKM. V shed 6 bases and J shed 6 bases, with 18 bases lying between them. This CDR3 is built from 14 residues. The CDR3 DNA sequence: TGTGCCAGCAGGCAACAGGGCACGACATCCGAGCAGTACTTC. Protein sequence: CASRQQGTTSEQYF.

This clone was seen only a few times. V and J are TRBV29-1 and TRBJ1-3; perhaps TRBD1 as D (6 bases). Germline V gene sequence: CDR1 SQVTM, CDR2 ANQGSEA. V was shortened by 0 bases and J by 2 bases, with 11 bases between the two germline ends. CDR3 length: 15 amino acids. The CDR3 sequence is CSVEEGNRAGNTIYF. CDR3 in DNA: TGCAGCGTTGAAGAGGGGAACAGGGCTGGAAACACCATATATTTT.

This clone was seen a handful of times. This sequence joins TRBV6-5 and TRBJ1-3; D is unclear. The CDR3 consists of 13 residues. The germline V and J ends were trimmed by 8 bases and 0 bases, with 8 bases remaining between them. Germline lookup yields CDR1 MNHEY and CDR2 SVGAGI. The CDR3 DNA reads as TGTGCCAGCGGCCGGAGCTCTGGAAACACCATATATTTT. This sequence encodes CASGRSSGNTIYF.

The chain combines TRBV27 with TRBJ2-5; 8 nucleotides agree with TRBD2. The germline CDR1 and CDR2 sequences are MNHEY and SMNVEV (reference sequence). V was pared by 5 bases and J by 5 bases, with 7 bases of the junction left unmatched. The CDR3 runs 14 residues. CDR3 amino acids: CASSPGLAGETQYF. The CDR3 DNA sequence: TGTGCCAGCAGTCCCGGACTAGCCGGGGAGACCCAGTACTTC.

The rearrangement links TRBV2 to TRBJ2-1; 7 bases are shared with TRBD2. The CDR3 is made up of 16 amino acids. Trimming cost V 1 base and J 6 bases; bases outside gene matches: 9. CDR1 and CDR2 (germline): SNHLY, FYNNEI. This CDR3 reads CASSEGRGERINEQFF. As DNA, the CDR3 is TGTGCCAGCAGTGAAGGTCGGGGGGAAAGGATCAATGAGCAGTTCTTC.

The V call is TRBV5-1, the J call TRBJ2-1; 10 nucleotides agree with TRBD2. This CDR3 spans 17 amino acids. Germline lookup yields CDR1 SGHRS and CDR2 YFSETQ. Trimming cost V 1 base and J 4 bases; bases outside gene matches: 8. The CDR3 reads CASSLKASGGPYNEQFF. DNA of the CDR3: TGCGCCAGCAGCTTGAAGGCTAGCGGGGGCCCATACAATGAGCAGTTCTTC. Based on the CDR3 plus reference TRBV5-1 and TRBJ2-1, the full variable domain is KAGVTQTPRYLIKTRGQQVTLSCSPISGHRSVSWYQQTPGQGLQFLFEYFSETQRNKGNFPGRFSGRQFSNSRSEMNVSTLELGDSALYLCASSLKASGGPYNEQFFGPGTRLTVL.

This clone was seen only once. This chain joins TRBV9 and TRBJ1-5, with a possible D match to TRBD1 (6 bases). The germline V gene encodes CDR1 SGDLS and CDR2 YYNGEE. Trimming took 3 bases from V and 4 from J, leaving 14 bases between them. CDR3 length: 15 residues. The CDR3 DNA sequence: TGTGCCAGCAGCGCCGGGGGCGGGCGGAATCAGCCCCAGCATTTT. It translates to CASSAGGGRNQPQHF.

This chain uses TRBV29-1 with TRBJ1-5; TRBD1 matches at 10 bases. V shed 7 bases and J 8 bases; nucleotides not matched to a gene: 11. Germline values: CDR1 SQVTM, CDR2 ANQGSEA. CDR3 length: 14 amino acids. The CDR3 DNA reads TGCAGCGCAGCTTGGGGGACAGGGGTGGAGCCCCAGCATTTT. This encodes CSAAWGTGVEPQHF.

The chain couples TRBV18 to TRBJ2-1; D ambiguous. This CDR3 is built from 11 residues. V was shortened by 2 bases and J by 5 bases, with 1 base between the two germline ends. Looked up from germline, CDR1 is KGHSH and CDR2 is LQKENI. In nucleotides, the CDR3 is TGTGCCAGCTCACCAAACAATGAGCAGTTCTTC. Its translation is CASSPNNEQFF.

In DNA form, the CDR3 reads TGTGCCAGCAGCCTCGGGTCCCCTAATGAAAAACTGTTTTTT. It specifies CASSLGSPNEKLFF. V is TRBV2 and J is TRBJ1-4, with D hard to call. The CDR3 contains 14 residues. With 6 bases removed from V and 3 bases from J, the gap between germline ends came to 11 bases. Germline V gene sequence: CDR1 SNHLY, CDR2 FYNNEI.

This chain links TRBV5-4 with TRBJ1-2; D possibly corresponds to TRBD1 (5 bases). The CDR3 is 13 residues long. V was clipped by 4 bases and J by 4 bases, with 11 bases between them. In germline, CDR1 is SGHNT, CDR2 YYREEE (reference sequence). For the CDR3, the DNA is TGTGCCAGCAGCCCCTATGGGACCTATGGCTACACCTTC. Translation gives CASSPYGTYGYTF.